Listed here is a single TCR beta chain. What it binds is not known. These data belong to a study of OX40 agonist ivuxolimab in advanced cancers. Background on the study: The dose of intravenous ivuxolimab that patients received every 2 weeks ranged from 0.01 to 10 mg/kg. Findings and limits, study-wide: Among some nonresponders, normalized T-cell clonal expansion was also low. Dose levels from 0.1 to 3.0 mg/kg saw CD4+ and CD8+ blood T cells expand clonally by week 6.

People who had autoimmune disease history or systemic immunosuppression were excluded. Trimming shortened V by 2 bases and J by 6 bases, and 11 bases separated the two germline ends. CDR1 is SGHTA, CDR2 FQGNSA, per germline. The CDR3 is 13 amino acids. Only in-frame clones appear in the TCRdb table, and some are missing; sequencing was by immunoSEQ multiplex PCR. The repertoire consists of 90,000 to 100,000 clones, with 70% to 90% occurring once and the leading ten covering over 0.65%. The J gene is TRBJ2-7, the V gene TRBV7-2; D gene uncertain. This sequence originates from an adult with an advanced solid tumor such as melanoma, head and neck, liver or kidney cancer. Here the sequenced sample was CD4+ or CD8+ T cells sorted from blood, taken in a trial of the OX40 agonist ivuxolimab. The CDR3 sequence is CASSLPGVGEQYF. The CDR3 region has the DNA TGTGCCAGCAGCTTACCTGGGGTTGGCGAGCAGTACTTC.